The 10 T cell receptor beta chains listed next were all sequenced from one sample in a study of T cells in narcolepsy. Sequencing was performed with immunoSEQ multiplex PCR; in TCRdb, only in-frame clones are kept and a portion is missing. The sample yields about 30,000 clones, 75% to 90% seen once. The sample taken for sequencing was memory (CD45RA-) CD4+ T cells from blood. All receptors come from a human donor in good health.

The V gene is TRBV5-6, the J gene TRBJ2-7; maybe TRBD2 (7 bases). Deletions cut 4 bases from V and 6 bases from J, with 23 bases between. The CDR3 is made up of 16 amino acids. Germline lookup yields CDR1 SGHDT and CDR2 YYEEEE. The CDR3 DNA reads TGTGCCAGCAGCCGTCCGAACAGGGAGGGCTTTTTCGAGCAGTACGTC. Translating it yields CASSRPNREGFFEQYV.

This chain joins TRBV6-5 and TRBJ1-6; D gene unclear. Trimming took off 2 bases at V and 10 bases at J, with 15 bases between the two ends. The germline V gene encodes CDR1 MNHEY and CDR2 SVGAGI. CDR3 length equals 15 residues. CDR3: CASSYEGVGSSPLHF. The CDR3 nucleotides are TGTGCCAGCAGTTACGAGGGTGTGGGATCCTCACCCCTCCACTTT.

In DNA, the CDR3 is TGTGCCAGCAGCTTGGATACGGGACAGGGTCTAGAGACCCAGTACTTC. It translates to CASSLDTGQGLETQYF. The chain carries TRBV5-8 and TRBJ2-5, with 9 bases that match TRBD1. The CDR3 is made up of 16 amino acids. Per the germline V gene, CDR1 is SGHTS and CDR2 is YDEGEE. V dropped 0 bases and J dropped 4; count of bases not matched to a gene: 7. The full variable domain, completed using reference TRBV5-8 and TRBJ2-5, is EAGVTQSPTHLIKTRGQQATLRCSPISGHTSVYWYQQALGLGLQFLLWYDEGEERNRGNFPPRFSGRQFPNYSSELNVNALELEDSALYLCASSLDTGQGLETQYFGPGTRLLVL.

V is TRBV6-1 and J is TRBJ2-6, with D hard to call. Per the germline V gene, CDR1 is MNHNS and CDR2 is SASEGT. Trimming pared 8 bases from V and 0 bases from J, leaving 8 bases between. The CDR3 sequence is 14 residues long. The CDR3 DNA follows: TGTGCCAGCGGGTGGCTCTCTGGGGCCAACGTCCTGACTTTC. The encoded protein is CASGWLSGANVLTF.

The chain couples TRBV27 to TRBJ2-1; 8 bases are a match to TRBD1. Trimming removed 3 bases from V and 0 bases from J; junction bases left unmatched: 10. Germline V gene lookup returns CDR1 MNHEY and CDR2 SMNVEV (reference sequence). The CDR3 runs to 18 residues. The CDR3 loop is CASSFISGGRSSYNEQFF. The CDR3 region has the DNA TGTGCCAGCAGTTTCATATCAGGGGGCCGGAGCTCCTACAATGAGCAGTTCTTC.

This sequence joins TRBV6-1 and TRBJ1-1; no definite D call. Trimming shortened V by 4 bases and J by 1 base, and 7 bases separated the two germline ends. Germline CDR1 MNHNS, CDR2 SASEGT. The CDR3 runs to 13 residues. The CDR3 region is CASSGSRNTEAFF. The CDR3 DNA follows: TGTGCCAGCAGTGGTAGCAGGAACACTGAAGCTTTCTTT.

The chain joins TRBV6-1 to TRBJ1-2; TRBD1 is a possible D gene (5 bases). V lost 7 bases, J lost 5 bases, and 20 bases lay in between. CDR1 and CDR2 (germline): MNHNS, SASEGT. This CDR3 has 15 amino acids. The CDR3 nucleotides read TGTGCCAGCACCGTCGACAGTCTTGGTCAATATGGCTACACCTTC. Residues: CASTVDSLGQYGYTF.

This chain joins TRBV28 and TRBJ2-1, with D unclear. CDR1 is MDHEN and CDR2 is SYDVKM in the germline V gene. The CDR3 loop spans 13 amino acids. Trimming left V 6 bases short and J 7 bases short, with 13 bases between. The CDR3: CASSHNMQNEQFF. CDR3 in DNA: TGTGCCAGCAGCCACAACATGCAGAATGAGCAGTTCTTC.

V and J are TRBV7-2 and TRBJ2-1; maybe TRBD2 (6 bases). The V end lost 3 bases, the J end lost 6 bases, and 15 bases lay between the germline ends. This CDR3 is 15 amino acids long. Germline V CDR1 and CDR2: SGHTA, FQGNSA. For the CDR3, the DNA is TGTGCCAGCAGCTTGATAGGGACTGCTCTCAATGAGCAGTTCTTC. Protein: CASSLIGTALNEQFF.

V gene TRBV7-2 combines with J gene TRBJ2-5, with 9 bases that match TRBD1. This CDR3 is 14 amino acids long. V was clipped by 4 bases and J by 5 bases; unmatched bases: 5. The V gene's germline CDR1 is SGHTA and CDR2 FQGNSA. The CDR3 is CASSSGTGHETQYF. CDR3 in DNA: TGTGCCAGCAGCTCCGGGACAGGGCATGAGACCCAGTACTTC.